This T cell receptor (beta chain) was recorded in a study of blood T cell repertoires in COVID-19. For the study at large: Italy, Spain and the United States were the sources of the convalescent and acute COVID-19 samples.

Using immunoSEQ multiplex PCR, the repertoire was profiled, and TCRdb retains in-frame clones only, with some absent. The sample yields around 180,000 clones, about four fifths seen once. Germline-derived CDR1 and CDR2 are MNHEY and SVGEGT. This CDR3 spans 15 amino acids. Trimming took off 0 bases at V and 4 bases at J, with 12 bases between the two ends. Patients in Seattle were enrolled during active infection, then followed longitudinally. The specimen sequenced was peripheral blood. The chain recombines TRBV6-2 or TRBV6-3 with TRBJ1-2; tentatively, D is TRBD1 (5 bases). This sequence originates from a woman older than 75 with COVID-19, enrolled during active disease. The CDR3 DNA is TGTGCCAGCAGTTACTCTGGGGGGGTGAGCTATGGCTACACCTTC. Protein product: CASSYSGGVSYGYTF.